A single sample gave rise to the 14 T cell receptor beta chains below, sequenced in a study of regulatory T cells in long-lasting Graves disease. The sample's time point: newly diagnosed GD, antithyroid drugs for less than 3 months. There was RNA extracted from PBMCs, and the TCR library was made from it. Arm-PCR with iRepertoire HTBI primers amplified the CDR3 regions for these TCR beta libraries. MiXCR was run by TCRdb on the multiplex PCR reads, yielding one entry per CDR3 protein. In the table there are 400,000 to 500,000 distinct CDR3 sequences, 16% of which are singletons. This sample was shared with a second study, whose subject was T cells in Graves' hyperthyroidism and ophthalmopathy.

The material sequenced was peripheral blood mononuclear cells (PBMCs), taken at new diagnosis, from a patient treated with antithyroid drugs. Every receptor here comes from a woman younger than 30 with Graves disease.

This clonotype showed up many times. The genes are TRBV29-1 and TRBJ2-7, with 8 bases lining up with TRBD1. The CDR3 has 14 residues. V dropped 2 bases and J dropped 2; count of bases not matched to a gene: 5. Germline loops: CDR1 SQVTM, CDR2 ANQGSEA. The CDR3 reads CSVEPRTGTYEQYF. For the CDR3, the DNA is TGCAGCGTTGAACCCCGGACAGGGACCTACGAGCAGTACTTC.

The genes are TRBV30 and TRBJ1-5; 9 bases line up with TRBD1. Germline values: CDR1 GTSNPN, CDR2 SVGIG (reference sequence). J gave up 5 bases and V 4 bases, and 6 bases lay outside the gene matches. The CDR3 is 14 amino acids. The CDR3 nucleotides are TGTGCCTGGAAGGGACAGGGATGGTATCAGCCCCAGCATTTT. Its protein product is CAWKGQGWYQPQHF.

There are a few counts of this clonotype. The chain recombines TRBV19 with TRBJ2-2; unclear D gene. Germline lookup yields CDR1 LNHDA and CDR2 SQIVND (reference sequence). The CDR3 spans 15 residues. Trimming cost V 4 bases and J 0 bases, with 9 bases left between them. The CDR3 coding sequence is TGTGCCAGTAGTAGAATGGACGCGAACACCGGGGAGCTGTTTTTT. Encoded protein: CASSRMDANTGELFF.

This clonotype was seen ten or more times. The gene calls are TRBV5-1 and TRBJ2-7, with 8 bases lining up with TRBD1. CDR1 and CDR2 (germline): SGHRS, YFSETQ. This CDR3 is 15 amino acids long. Trimming took 0 bases from V and 2 from J; bases not matched to a gene: 4. CDR3 DNA: TGCGCCAGCAGCTTGGAACAGGGGGGAACCTACGAGCAGTACTTC. This codes for CASSLEQGGTYEQYF.

This clonotype has just a few counts. The gene calls are TRBV9 and TRBJ2-7; D possibly matches TRBD1 or TRBD2 (5 bases each). There are 15 residues in the CDR3. Germline V gene data show CDR1 as SGDLS and CDR2 as YYNGEE. Deletions cut 5 bases from V and 0 bases from J, with 15 bases between. The CDR3 sequence is CASSVNPGPSYEQYF. In DNA, the CDR3 is TGTGCCAGCAGTGTAAATCCGGGACCCTCCTACGAGCAGTACTTC. Supplemented by reference TRBV9 and TRBJ2-7, the full variable domain reads DSGVTQTPKHLITATGQRVTLRCSPRSGDLSVYWYQQSLDQGLQFLIQYYNGEERAKGNILERFSAQQFPDLHSELNLSSLELGDSALYFCASSVNPGPSYEQYFGPGTRLTVT.

V is TRBV3-1 and J is TRBJ2-4; TRBD1 agrees at 9 bases. Germline trimming cut 5 bases from V and 4 bases from J; bases unmatched to any gene: 9. Germline V lookup: CDR1 LGHDT, CDR2 YNNKEL (reference sequence). The CDR3 is 16 amino acids. The CDR3: CASSTGQGFTKNIQYF. The CDR3 region has the DNA TGTGCCAGCAGCACTGGACAGGGGTTTACAAAAAACATTCAGTACTTC. The variable domain in full, completed from reference TRBV3-1 and TRBJ2-4, reads DTAVSQTPKYLVTQMGNDKSIKCEQNLGHDTMYWYKQDSKKFLKIMFSYNNKELIINETVPNRFSPKSPDKAHLNLHINSLELGDSAVYFCASSTGQGFTKNIQYFGAGTRLSVL.

This chain links TRBV20-1 with TRBJ2-2; D is undetermined. The CDR3 sequence is 15 residues long. CDR1 and CDR2 (germline): DFQATT, SNEGSKA (reference sequence). Trimming shortened V by 4 bases and J by 4 bases, and 16 bases separated the two germline ends. Written as DNA, the CDR3 is TGCAGTGCTACTACGCGGACCCAGAGCACCGGGGAGCTGTTTTTT. Amino acid sequence: CSATTRTQSTGELFF.

This clonotype occurred many times. The chain joins TRBV7-2 to TRBJ2-7; 8 bases are shared with TRBD2. Per the germline V gene, CDR1 is SGHTA and CDR2 is FQGNSA. The CDR3 totals 13 residues. V shed 3 bases, J shed 7 bases, and the junction held 5 bases outside the gene matches. The CDR3 sequence: CASSLVAGNEQYF. CDR3 sequence (DNA): TGTGCCAGCAGCTTGGTAGCGGGAAATGAGCAGTACTTC.

This clonotype was observed at least ten times. The rearrangement joins TRBV11-2 to TRBJ1-1, with a tentative D call TRBD1 (5 bases). Germline V gene data show CDR1 as SGHAT and CDR2 as FQNNGV. The V end lost 5 bases, the J end lost 0 bases, and 16 bases lay between the germline ends. This CDR3 comprises 16 residues. CDR3 nucleotides: TGTGCCAGCAGCCTAAAGTTTGGGACCGTGAACACTGAAGCTTTCTTT. Translation: CASSLKFGTVNTEAFF.

This clonotype turned up a few times. J is TRBJ2-3 and V is TRBV12-5; 7 bases fit TRBD2. Germline lookup yields CDR1 LGHNT and CDR2 FRNRAP. The CDR3 is 17 residues long. V trimming: 1 base; J trimming: 9 bases; junction bases outside the gene matches: 16. CDR3 sequence reads: CASGLGVGGRAVETQYF. The DNA of the CDR3 is TGTGCTAGTGGTTTGGGTGTCGGTGGGAGGGCAGTAGAGACGCAGTATTTT.

This clonotype was observed many times. The chain recombines TRBV19 with TRBJ1-5, with a possible D match to TRBD1 (6 bases). The CDR3 contains 12 residues. Trimming removed 8 bases from V and 5 bases from J, with 10 bases in between. Germline-derived CDR1 and CDR2 are LNHDA and SQIVND (reference sequence). Here the CDR3 DNA reads TGTGCCAGTTCGGGGGGCTATCAGCCCCAGCATTTT. Protein product: CASSGGYQPQHF.

In its sample, this clonotype was seen once. This sequence may be a read error, since a much larger clone differs from it by one base. This sequence joins TRBV20-1 and TRBJ2-5; the D gene is possibly TRBD1 (6 bases). CDR3 length: 14 amino acids. Germline loops: CDR1 DFQATT, CDR2 SNEGSKA (reference sequence). Trimming took 0 bases from V and 10 from J, leaving 18 bases between them. The CDR3: CSARDPQGPGRQYF. Here the CDR3 DNA reads TGCAGTGCTAGAGATCCACAGGGTCCGGGTCGCCAGTACTTC.

This clonotype was found many times. This chain's CDR3 is CASRSPITYEQYF. In DNA, the CDR3 is TGTGCCAGCAGATCCCCCATTACCTACGAGCAGTACTTC. V gene TRBV6-1 combines with J gene TRBJ2-7; D unclear. Trimming took 6 bases from V and 2 from J, leaving 11 bases between them. This CDR3 spans 13 amino acids. The germline CDR1 and CDR2 sequences are MNHNS and SASEGT.

This clonotype came up a few times. V and J are TRBV6-1 and TRBJ2-7, with 7 bases lining up with TRBD2. J was trimmed by 0 bases and V by 9 bases; bases with no gene match: 14. CDR1 MNHNS and CDR2 SASEGT come from the germline V gene. The CDR3 extends over 16 amino acids. The CDR3 DNA reads as TGTGCCAGTGCCCGGGTGGGGGGGTTGAGCTCCTACGAGCAGTACTTC. Amino acid sequence: CASARVGGLSSYEQYF.